Listed below are T cell receptor beta chains from one sample, sequenced in a study of blood T cell repertoires in COVID-19. TCRdb keeps only in-frame clones here, not all; method: immunoSEQ multiplex PCR. The sample includes roughly 170,000 clones, over 60% of them seen just once. The source material was peripheral blood. The receptors derive from a woman between 65 and 79 years old with acute or convalescent COVID-19. The CDR3 runs from the conserved cysteine through the conserved F or W. The D gene is left open where the match is weak. Clone size is given for some rows only: seen once, a few or many times, or a class if the clone is expanded.

v_gene	abundance	j_gene	d_gene	CDR3aa	CDR3nt
TRBV30	-	TRBJ1-3	-	CAWSGSGNTIYF	TGTGCCTGGAGCGGCTCTGGAAACACCATATATTTT
TRBV30	-	TRBJ2-5	TRBD1	CAWEGGQGHETQYF	TGTGCCTGGGAGGGGGGACAGGGGCATGAGACCCAGTACTTC
TRBV6-6	-	TRBJ1-1	TRBD1	CASRLDRDEAFF	TGTGCCAGCAGGCTGGACAGGGACGAAGCTTTCTTT
TRBV2	-	TRBJ2-2	TRBD2	CASSGASGSNTGELFF	TGTGCCAGCAGTGGGGCTAGCGGTTCGAACACCGGGGAGCTGTTTTTT
TRBV6-1	-	TRBJ1-5	-	CASSEGRTGRFQPQHF	TGTGCCAGCAGTGAAGGACGAACAGGGAGATTCCAGCCCCAGCATTTT
TRBV5-1	-	TRBJ2-4	TRBD2	CASSQTSGQVAKNIQYF	TGCGCCAGCAGCCAAACTAGCGGACAAGTAGCCAAAAACATTCAGTACTTC
TRBV10-3	-	TRBJ2-1	-	CAISEYFNEQFF	TGTGCCATCAGTGAATATTTCAATGAGCAGTTCTTC
TRBV10-3	-	TRBJ1-5	-	CAISAAGNLVQPQHF	TGTGCCATCAGTGCCGCAGGGAACTTAGTACAGCCCCAGCATTTT
TRBV5-1	-	TRBJ2-5	-	CASSLRPPEGETQYF	TGCGCCAGCAGCTTGCGGCCGCCTGAGGGAGAGACCCAGTACTTC
TRBV18	-	TRBJ1-3	-	CASSPTREAGNTIYF	TGTGCCAGCTCACCTACCAGGGAAGCTGGAAACACCATATATTTT
TRBV5-8	-	TRBJ2-7	-	CASSSHRVILYEQYF	TGTGCCAGCAGTTCACATCGGGTGATCCTCTACGAGCAGTACTTC
TRBV6-6	-	TRBJ2-7	-	CASSPLGQVENYEQYF	TGTGCCAGCAGCCCCCTTGGGCAGGTAGAAAACTACGAGCAGTACTTC
TRBV7-6	-	TRBJ2-7	TRBD2	CASSPSGEGAEQYF	TGTGCCAGCAGCCCTAGCGGGGAAGGGGCCGAGCAGTACTTC
TRBV30	few	TRBJ1-6	-	CAWKKGADNSPLHF	TGTGCCTGGAAGAAGGGAGCCGATAATTCACCCCTCCACTTT
TRBV6-6	-	TRBJ2-2	-	CASSPHIAANTGELFF	TGTGCCAGCAGTCCCCACATAGCCGCGAACACCGGGGAGCTGTTTTTT
TRBV2	-	TRBJ1-5	-	CASSVQGLGGNQPQHF	TGTGCCAGCAGTGTACAGGGTTTAGGAGGCAATCAGCCCCAGCATTTT
TRBV23-1	-	TRBJ1-1	-	CASSQAAGVPNTEAFF	TGCGCCAGCAGTCAGGCGGCAGGGGTTCCGAACACTGAAGCTTTCTTT
TRBV18	few	TRBJ2-1	-	CASSQIGAATYNEQFF	TGTGCCAGCTCCCAAATAGGGGCAGCTACCTACAATGAGCAGTTCTTC
TRBV29-1	-	TRBJ2-7	-	CSASGKLGSYEQYF	TGCAGCGCCTCAGGGAAATTAGGATCATACGAGCAGTACTTC
TRBV4-2	-	TRBJ2-7	TRBD2	CASSPDPGGLRAQYF	TGTGCCAGCAGCCCCGACCCGGGGGGGCTACGAGCGCAGTACTTC
TRBV19	-	TRBJ1-3	-	CASSRASRGDGNTIYF	TGTGCCAGTAGCCGCGCCTCCAGGGGAGATGGAAACACCATATATTTT
TRBV7-2	few	TRBJ2-1	-	CASSLPGHGIAQFF	TGTGCCAGCAGCTTACCAGGACACGGAATCGCGCAGTTCTTC
TRBV5-1	few	TRBJ1-1	TRBD1	CASSFSGTGVDAFF	TGCGCCAGCTCCTTTTCCGGGACAGGGGTAGATGCTTTCTTT
TRBV4-1	-	TRBJ1-1	TRBD1	CASSQFQGAPEAFF	TGCGCCAGCAGCCAATTTCAGGGGGCCCCTGAAGCTTTCTTT
TRBV10-3	-	TRBJ2-5	-	CAISVRGETQYF	TGTGCCATCAGCGTACGGGGAGAGACCCAGTACTTC
TRBV27	-	TRBJ2-7	TRBD2	CASSLLAGKYEQYF	TGTGCCAGCAGTTTGCTAGCGGGAAAATACGAGCAGTACTTC
TRBV4-1	-	TRBJ2-2	TRBD2	CASSPRLAMTGELFF	TGCGCCAGCAGCCCAAGACTAGCGATGACCGGGGAGCTGTTTTTT
TRBV3-1/TRBV3-2	once	TRBJ1-1	-	CASSQDLRRTEAFF	TGTGCCAGCAGCCAAGATTTGAGGCGGACTGAAGCTTTCTTT
TRBV7-9	-	TRBJ1-4	-	CASSWGPEKLFF	TGTGCCAGCAGCTGGGGGCCTGAAAAACTGTTTTTT
TRBV24-1	-	TRBJ1-5	-	CATSDPYDFYSNQPQHF	TGTGCCACCAGTGACCCTTACGACTTTTATAGCAATCAGCCCCAGCATTTT
TRBV3-1/TRBV3-2	-	TRBJ2-7	TRBD2	CASSQMTGGQYF	TGTGCCAGCAGCCAAATGACGGGGGGGCAGTACTTC
TRBV4-2	-	TRBJ2-3	-	CASSQDWASGTDTQYF	TGTGCCAGCAGCCAAGATTGGGCTAGCGGCACAGATACGCAGTATTTT
TRBV5-1	-	TRBJ2-2	TRBD1	CASSWTGGSIGAGELFF	TGCGCCAGCAGCTGGACAGGGGGCTCTATCGGAGCCGGGGAGCTGTTTTTT
TRBV24-1	-	TRBJ2-1	TRBD2	CATRQTSLDEQFF	TGTGCCACCAGGCAGACTAGCTTGGATGAGCAGTTCTTC
TRBV5-5	-	TRBJ2-2	TRBD1	CASSLRTGATGELFF	TGTGCCAGCAGCTTGCGGACAGGAGCCACCGGGGAGCTGTTTTTT
TRBV4-2	-	TRBJ2-7	-	CASSRLQGDEQYF	TGTGCCAGCAGCCGGCTACAGGGAGACGAGCAGTACTTC
TRBV10-3	-	TRBJ2-6	TRBD1	CAISTGVGKSGANVLTF	TGTGCCATCAGTACAGGGGTGGGAAAATCTGGGGCCAACGTCCTGACTTTC
TRBV7-3	-	TRBJ2-1	TRBD2	CASSLTPGRGWDGSEQFF	TGTGCCAGCAGCTTAACCCCCGGGAGGGGGTGGGACGGGAGTGAGCAGTTCTTC
TRBV19	-	TRBJ2-7	TRBD1	CASGKGAPYEQYF	TGTGCCAGCGGTAAGGGGGCCCCCTACGAGCAGTACTTC
TRBV15	-	TRBJ2-5	-	CATSRDQTGGETQYF	TGTGCCACCAGCAGAGATCAAACAGGAGGGGAGACCCAGTACTTC
TRBV28	once	TRBJ1-6	TRBD1	CASTKDRFASPLHF	TGTGCCAGCACCAAGGACAGGTTCGCTTCACCCCTCCACTTT
TRBV24-1	-	TRBJ2-1	TRBD2	CATSARRGGYNEQFF	TGTGCCACCAGTGCCCGGCGGGGGGGCTACAATGAGCAGTTCTTC
TRBV5-6	-	TRBJ2-5	TRBD1	CASSLWWQGEETQYF	TGTGCCAGCAGCTTGTGGTGGCAGGGGGAAGAGACCCAGTACTTC
TRBV19	-	TRBJ1-6	TRBD1	CASRDRYNSPLHF	TGTGCCAGCCGGGACAGATATAATTCACCCCTCCACTTT
TRBV28	-	TRBJ1-3	-	CASSLSRSGNTIYF	TGTGCCAGCAGTTTATCCAGGTCTGGAAACACCATATATTTT
TRBV24-1	-	TRBJ1-5	TRBD1	CATSDDRGSDQPQHF	TGTGCCACCAGTGATGACAGGGGGAGCGATCAGCCCCAGCATTTT
TRBV29-1	-	TRBJ1-4	-	CSPTRTDEKLFF	TGCAGCCCGACCCGGACAGACGAAAAACTGTTTTTT
TRBV2	-	TRBJ2-1	TRBD1	CASSEVPLGGQVYNEQFF	TGTGCCAGCAGTGAAGTACCGCTAGGGGGACAGGTCTACAATGAGCAGTTCTTC
TRBV6-6	few	TRBJ2-1	TRBD1	CASSSRVGQGYNEQFF	TGTGCCAGCAGTTCTAGGGTGGGACAGGGGTACAATGAGCAGTTCTTC
TRBV11-2	-	TRBJ1-3	-	CASSFGGASGNTIYF	TGTGCCAGCAGCTTTGGCGGAGCCTCTGGAAACACCATATATTTT
TRBV19	-	TRBJ2-2	TRBD2	CASSKTSGDTGELFF	TGTGCCAGTAGTAAGACTAGCGGGGACACCGGGGAGCTGTTTTTT
TRBV5-1	-	TRBJ2-3	-	CASSPTGTDTQYF	TGCGCCAGCAGCCCGACTGGAACAGATACGCAGTATTTT
TRBV5-3	many	TRBJ1-5	-	CARSDKIPLQPQHF	TGTGCCAGAAGCGACAAAATCCCCCTTCAGCCCCAGCATTTT
TRBV7-2	-	TRBJ2-7	-	CASSLISGDEQYF	TGTGCCAGCAGCTTAATTTCTGGAGACGAGCAGTACTTC
TRBV19	-	TRBJ2-1	-	CASTSGTRPLHEQFF	TGTGCCAGTACTTCAGGGACTCGCCCCCTCCATGAGCAGTTCTTC